This TCR beta chain was captured by sequencing in a study of blood T cell repertoires in COVID-19 (dated by TCRdb to 2018 to 2021). In terms of the full investigation: Samples covering the acute and convalescent phases of COVID-19 were provided by collaborators in the United States, Italy and Spain. The prospective study material was composed of cDNA or gDNA derived from T cells, B-cell-depleted T cells, or PBMCs. Deeply sampled blood TCRbeta repertoires from subjects exposed to, actively infected with, or recovered from COVID-19 were included in the dataset. The repertoires were released in a freely available public database meant as a resource for research on the immune response to SARS-CoV-2. Samples were obtained from the ongoing ImmuneRACE study (first 160 participants) and from 1,254 subjects provided by 6 global collaborators. Nearly every sample came with metadata listing a de-identified subject ID, COVID-19 status, age in years and sex. Where HLA class I and class II types were available, the types were taken from metadata supplied by the sample provider, not from assay-based typing. The paper as a whole reports these results and caveats: The quantity of clinical and demographic metadata differed by source and by participant and was supplied without curation.

Points on this clone: Its antigen has not been determined. No base qualities exist here, and no much larger clone lies one base off it.

V lost 3 bases and J lost 10 bases; the stretch between them is 18 bases long. The germline V gene specifies MGHRA as CDR1 and YSYEKL as CDR2. Taken from cysteine to phenylalanine, the CDR3 has 15 residues. Kept here is only the CDR3 DNA, which spans 45 bases and is read in frame from base 1. A second Seattle source provided samples from volunteer blood donors who had recovered from COVID-19. The collaborating institutions used their own protocols to collect whole blood in K2EDTA tubes. For TCRbeta analysis, collaborator samples were shipped as frozen whole blood, as isolated PBMCs, or as DNA extracted from either sample type. The immunoSEQ Assay, a bias-controlled multiplex PCR, was used to amplify TCRbeta CDR3 regions from genomic DNA. The study's processing was this. Nucleated cell counts per sample were estimated from amplification of reference gene primers within the assay. Sequence reads were collapsed and filtered to measure the absolute abundance of every unique TCRbeta CDR3 rearrangement. For each sample, productive Simpson clonality was calculated by taking the square root of Simpson's diversity index across productive rearrangements. In TCRdb, the immuneACCESS table is reduced to in-frame sequences with V and J assigned. These tables do not hold every clone; where another copy was compared, an unresolved V gene accounts for under half, and the others remain unexplained. D and trimming were read from the DNA, whereas the V and J calls and clone size are those reported in that table. Present in this sample are 250,000 or so clones, 65% to 85% of which were seen just once. The ten largest make up about 1.5% of the sample.

The sample consisted of peripheral blood. The chain couples TRBV4-1 to TRBJ1-4, and TRBD1 may be the D gene, going by 6 matching bases. The origin of this receptor is a woman between 40 and 55 years old who had recovered from COVID-19. The CDR3 protein is CASSQEEGVGGKLFF. The DNA is as follows: TGCGCCAGCAGCCAGGAAGAGGGGGTGGGCGGAAAACTGTTTTTT.